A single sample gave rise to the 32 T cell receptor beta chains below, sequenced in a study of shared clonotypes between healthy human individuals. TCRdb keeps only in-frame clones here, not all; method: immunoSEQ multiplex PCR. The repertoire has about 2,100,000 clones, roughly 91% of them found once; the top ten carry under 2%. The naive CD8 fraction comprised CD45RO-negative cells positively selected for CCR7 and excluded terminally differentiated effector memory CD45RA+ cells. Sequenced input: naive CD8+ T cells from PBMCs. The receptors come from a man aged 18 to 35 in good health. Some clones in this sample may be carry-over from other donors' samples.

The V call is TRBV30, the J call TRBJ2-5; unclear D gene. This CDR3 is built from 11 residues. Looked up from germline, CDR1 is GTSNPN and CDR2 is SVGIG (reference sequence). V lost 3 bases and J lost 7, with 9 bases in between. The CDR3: CAWSAMGTQYF. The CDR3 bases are TGTGCCTGGAGCGCCATGGGGACCCAGTACTTC. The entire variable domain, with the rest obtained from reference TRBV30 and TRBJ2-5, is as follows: SQTIHQWPATLVQPVGSPLSLECTVEGTSNPNLYWYRQAAGRGLQLLFYSVGIGQISSEVPQNLSASRPQDRQFILSSKKLLLSDSGFYLCAWSAMGTQYFGPGTRLLVL.

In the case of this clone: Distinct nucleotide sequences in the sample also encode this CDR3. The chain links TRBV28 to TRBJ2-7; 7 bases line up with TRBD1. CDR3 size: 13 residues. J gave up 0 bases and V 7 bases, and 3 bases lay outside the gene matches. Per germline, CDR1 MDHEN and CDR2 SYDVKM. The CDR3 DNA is TGTGCCAGCACCAGGGACAGCTCCTACGAGCAGTACTTC. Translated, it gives CASTRDSSYEQYF.

This CDR3 is CASSQMISGSAVTQYF. CDR3 DNA sequence: TGTGCCAGCAGCCAAATGATTAGCGGGAGTGCTGTTACGCAGTATTTT. V gene TRBV4-2 combines with J gene TRBJ2-3; the match to TRBD2 covers 9 bases. The CDR3 covers 16 residues. Germline loops: CDR1 LGHNA, CDR2 YNFKEQ. The trim removed 2 bases at V and 8 bases at J, leaving 11 bases unmatched.

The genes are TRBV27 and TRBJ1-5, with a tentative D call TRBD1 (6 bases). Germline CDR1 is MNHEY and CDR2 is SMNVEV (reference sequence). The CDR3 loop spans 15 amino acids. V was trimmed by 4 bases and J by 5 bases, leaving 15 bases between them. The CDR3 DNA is TGTGCCAGCAGTTCAGCCACAGGGTCTCATCAGCCCCAGCATTTT. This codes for CASSSATGSHQPQHF.

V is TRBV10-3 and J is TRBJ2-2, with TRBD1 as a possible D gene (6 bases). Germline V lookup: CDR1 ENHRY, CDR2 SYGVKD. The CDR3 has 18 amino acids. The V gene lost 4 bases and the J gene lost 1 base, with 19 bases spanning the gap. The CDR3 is CAISADSLYIMNTGELFF. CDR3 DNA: TGTGCCATCAGTGCGGACAGCCTATACATAATGAACACCGGGGAGCTGTTTTTT.

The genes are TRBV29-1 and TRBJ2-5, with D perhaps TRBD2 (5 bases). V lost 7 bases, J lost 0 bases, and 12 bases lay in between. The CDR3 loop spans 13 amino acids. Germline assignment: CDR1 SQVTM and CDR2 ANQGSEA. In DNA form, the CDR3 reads TGCAGCGACAGTGAGGGAAACCAAGAGACCCAGTACTTC. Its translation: CSDSEGNQETQYF.

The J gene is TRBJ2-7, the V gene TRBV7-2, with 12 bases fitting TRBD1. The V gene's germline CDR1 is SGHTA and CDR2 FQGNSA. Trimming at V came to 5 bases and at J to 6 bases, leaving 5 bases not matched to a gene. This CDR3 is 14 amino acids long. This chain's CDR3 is CASSPGQGAGEQYF. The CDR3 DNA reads TGTGCCAGCAGCCCGGGACAGGGGGCCGGCGAGCAGTACTTC.

The CDR3 DNA reads TGTGCCAGTACCCTGACTAGCGGGAGCGGCAATGAGCAGTTCTTC. It codes for CASTLTSGSGNEQFF. The V gene is TRBV19, the J gene TRBJ2-1; 12 bases fit TRBD2. V gave up 7 bases and J gave up 6 bases; unmatched junction bases: 7. The germline CDR1 and CDR2 sequences are LNHDA and SQIVND (reference sequence). The length of the CDR3 is 15 residues.

The CDR3 coding sequence is TGTGCCATCAGTGAGTCGATTGCGGGACAGGGGGCGCAAAACGAGCAGTACTTC. This gives the protein CAISESIAGQGAQNEQYF. The genes are TRBV10-3 and TRBJ2-7; TRBD1 matches at 12 bases. Germline CDR1 reads ENHRY; CDR2 reads SYGVKD. CDR3 length: 18 amino acids. Germline trimming cut 0 bases from V and 5 bases from J; bases unmatched to any gene: 11.

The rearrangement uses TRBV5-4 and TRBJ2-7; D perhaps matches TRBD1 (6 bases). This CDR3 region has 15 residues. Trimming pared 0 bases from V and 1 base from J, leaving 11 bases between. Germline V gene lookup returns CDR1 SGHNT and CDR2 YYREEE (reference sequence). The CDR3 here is CASSLGPGESYEQYF. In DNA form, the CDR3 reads TGTGCCAGCAGCTTGGGCCCAGGGGAATCCTACGAGCAGTACTTC.

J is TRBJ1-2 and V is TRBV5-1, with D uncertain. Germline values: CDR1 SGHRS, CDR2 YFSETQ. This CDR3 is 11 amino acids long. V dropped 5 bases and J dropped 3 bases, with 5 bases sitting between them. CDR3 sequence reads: CASRSDYGYTF. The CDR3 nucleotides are TGCGCCAGCAGAAGCGACTATGGCTACACCTTC.

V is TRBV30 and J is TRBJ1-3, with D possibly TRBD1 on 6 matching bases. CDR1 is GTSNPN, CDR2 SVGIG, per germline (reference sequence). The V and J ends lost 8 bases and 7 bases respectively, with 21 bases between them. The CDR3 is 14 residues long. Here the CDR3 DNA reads TGTGCCCTCGAGGACAGTCTGCTAGGGAACACCATATATTTT. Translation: CALEDSLLGNTIYF.

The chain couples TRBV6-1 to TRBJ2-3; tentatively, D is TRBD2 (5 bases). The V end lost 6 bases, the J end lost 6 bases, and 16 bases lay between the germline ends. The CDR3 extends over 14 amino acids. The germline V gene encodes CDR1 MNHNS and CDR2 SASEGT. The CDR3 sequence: CASREVASRDTQYF. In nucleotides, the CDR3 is TGTGCCAGCAGGGAGGTTGCCTCCCGGGATACGCAGTATTTT.

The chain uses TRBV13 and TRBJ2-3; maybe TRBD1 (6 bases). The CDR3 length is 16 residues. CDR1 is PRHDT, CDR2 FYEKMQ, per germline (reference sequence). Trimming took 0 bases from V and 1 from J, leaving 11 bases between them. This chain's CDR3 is CASSLGQGKRTDTQYF. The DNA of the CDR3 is TGTGCCAGCAGCTTAGGACAGGGAAAACGCACAGATACGCAGTATTTT.

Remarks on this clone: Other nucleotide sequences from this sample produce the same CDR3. Here the CDR3 DNA reads TGTGCCAGCAGTTACTCGACTGCCGGGGAGCTGTTTTTT. This codes for CASSYSTAGELFF. The gene calls are TRBV6-5 and TRBJ2-2, with D unclear. The CDR3 is made up of 13 amino acids. Germline V gene data show CDR1 as MNHEY and CDR2 as SVGAGI. V shed 0 bases and J shed 6 bases, with 5 bases lying between them.

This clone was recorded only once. The DNA of the CDR3 is TGTGCCAGCAGTTCCTCTAAAGGACTAGCGGGACCCGATCGGGAGACCCAGTACTTC. Residues: CASSSSKGLAGPDRETQYF. The J gene is TRBJ2-5, the V gene TRBV27; 12 bases are shared with TRBD2. The CDR3 contains 19 residues. Trimming cost V 4 bases and J 5 bases; bases outside gene matches: 17. Germline CDR1 MNHEY, CDR2 SMNVEV (reference sequence).

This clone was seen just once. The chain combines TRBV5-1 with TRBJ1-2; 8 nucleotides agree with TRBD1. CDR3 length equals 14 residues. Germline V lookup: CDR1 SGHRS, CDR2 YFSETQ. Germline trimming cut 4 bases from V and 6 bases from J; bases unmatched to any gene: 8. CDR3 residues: CASSGEDREDGYTF. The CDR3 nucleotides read TGCGCCAGCAGCGGGGAGGACAGGGAGGATGGCTACACCTTC. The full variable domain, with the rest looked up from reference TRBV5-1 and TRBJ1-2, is KAGVTQTPRYLIKTRGQQVTLSCSPISGHRSVSWYQQTPGQGLQFLFEYFSETQRNKGNFPGRFSGRQFSNSRSEMNVSTLELGDSALYLCASSGEDREDGYTFGSGTRLTVV.

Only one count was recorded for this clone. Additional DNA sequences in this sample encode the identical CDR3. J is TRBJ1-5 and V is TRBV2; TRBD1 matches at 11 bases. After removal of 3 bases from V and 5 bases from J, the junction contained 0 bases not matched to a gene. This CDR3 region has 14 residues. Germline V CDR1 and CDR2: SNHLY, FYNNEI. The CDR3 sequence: CASSEGQGDQPQHF. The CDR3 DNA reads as TGTGCCAGCAGTGAGGGACAGGGGGATCAGCCCCAGCATTTT. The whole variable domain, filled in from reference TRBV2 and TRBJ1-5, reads EPEVTQTPSHQVTQMGQEVILRCVPISNHLYFYWYRQILGQKVEFLVSFYNNEISEKSEIFDDQFSVERPDGSNFTLKIRSTKLEDSAMYFCASSEGQGDQPQHFGDGTRLSIL.

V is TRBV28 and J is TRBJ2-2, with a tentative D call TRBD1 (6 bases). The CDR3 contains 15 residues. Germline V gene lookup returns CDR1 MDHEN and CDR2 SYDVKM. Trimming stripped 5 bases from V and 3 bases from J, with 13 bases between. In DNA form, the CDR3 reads TGTGCCAGCAGTACCCGGGACACATACACCGGGGAGCTGTTTTTT. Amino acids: CASSTRDTYTGELFF.

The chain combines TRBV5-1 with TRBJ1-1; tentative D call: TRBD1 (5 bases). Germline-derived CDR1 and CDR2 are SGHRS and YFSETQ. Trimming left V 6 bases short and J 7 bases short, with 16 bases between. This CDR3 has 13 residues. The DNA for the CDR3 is TGCGCCAGCACCATGAGGGGAGGTGATGAAGCTTTCTTT. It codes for CASTMRGGDEAFF.

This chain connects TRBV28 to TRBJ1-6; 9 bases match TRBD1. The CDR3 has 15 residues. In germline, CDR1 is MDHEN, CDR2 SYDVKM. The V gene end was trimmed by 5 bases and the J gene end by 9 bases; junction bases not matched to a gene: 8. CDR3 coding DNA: TGTGCCAGCAGTCCCGGGACAGGGCTATCTTCACCCCTCCACTTT. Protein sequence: CASSPGTGLSSPLHF. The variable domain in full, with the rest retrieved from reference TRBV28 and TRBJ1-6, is DVKVTQSSRYLVKRTGEKVFLECVQDMDHENMFWYRQDPGLGLRLIYFSYDVKMKEKGDIPEGYSVSREKKERFSLILESASTNQTSMYLCASSPGTGLSSPLHFGNGTRLTVT.

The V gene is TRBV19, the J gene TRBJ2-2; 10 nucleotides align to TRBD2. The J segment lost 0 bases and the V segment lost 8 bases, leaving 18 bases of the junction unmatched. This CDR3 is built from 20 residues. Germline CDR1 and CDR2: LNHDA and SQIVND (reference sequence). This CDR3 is CASWTSGENSAYANTGELFF. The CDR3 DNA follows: TGTGCCAGTTGGACTAGCGGTGAGAATTCGGCCTATGCGAACACCGGGGAGCTGTTTTTT.

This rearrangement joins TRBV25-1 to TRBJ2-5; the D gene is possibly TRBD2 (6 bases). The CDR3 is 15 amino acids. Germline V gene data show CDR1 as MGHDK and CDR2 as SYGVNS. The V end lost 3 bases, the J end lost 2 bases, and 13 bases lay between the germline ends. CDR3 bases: TGTGCCAGCAGTGACCCCCGGGACTCTCAAGAGACCCAGTACTTC. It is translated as CASSDPRDSQETQYF. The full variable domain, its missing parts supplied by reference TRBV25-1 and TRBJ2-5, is EADIYQTPRYLVIGTGKKITLECSQTMGHDKMYWYQQDPGMELHLIHYSYGVNSTEKGDLSSESTVSRIRTEHFPLTLESARPSHTSQYLCASSDPRDSQETQYFGPGTRLLVL.

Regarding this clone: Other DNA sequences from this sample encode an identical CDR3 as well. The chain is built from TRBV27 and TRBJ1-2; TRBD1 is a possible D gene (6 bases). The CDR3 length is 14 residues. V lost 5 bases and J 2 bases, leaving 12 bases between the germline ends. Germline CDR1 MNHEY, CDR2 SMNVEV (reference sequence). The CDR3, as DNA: TGTGCCAGCAGTCTAACTACAGGGAACTATGGCTACACCTTC. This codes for CASSLTTGNYGYTF.

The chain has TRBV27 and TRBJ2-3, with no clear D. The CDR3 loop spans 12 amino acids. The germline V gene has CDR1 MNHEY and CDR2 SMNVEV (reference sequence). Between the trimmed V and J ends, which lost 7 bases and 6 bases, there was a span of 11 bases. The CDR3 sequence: CASTYPPDTQYF. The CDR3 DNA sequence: TGTGCCAGCACCTACCCCCCCGATACGCAGTATTTT.

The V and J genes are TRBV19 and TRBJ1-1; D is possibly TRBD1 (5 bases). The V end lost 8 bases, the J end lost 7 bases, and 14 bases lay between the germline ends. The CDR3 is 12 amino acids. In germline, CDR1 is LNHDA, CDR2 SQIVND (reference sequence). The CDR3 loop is CASGARVDEAFF. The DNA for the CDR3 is TGTGCCAGTGGGGCCAGGGTCGATGAAGCTTTCTTT.

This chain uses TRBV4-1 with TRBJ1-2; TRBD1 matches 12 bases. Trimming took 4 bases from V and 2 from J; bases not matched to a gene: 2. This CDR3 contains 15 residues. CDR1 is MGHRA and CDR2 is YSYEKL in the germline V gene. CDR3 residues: CASSPGQGANYGYTF. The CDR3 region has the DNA TGCGCCAGCAGCCCGGGACAGGGGGCCAACTATGGCTACACCTTC.

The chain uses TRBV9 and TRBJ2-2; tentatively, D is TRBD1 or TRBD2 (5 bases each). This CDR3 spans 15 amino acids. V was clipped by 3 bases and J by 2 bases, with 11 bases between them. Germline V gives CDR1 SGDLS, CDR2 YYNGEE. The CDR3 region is CASSGWDLNTGELFF. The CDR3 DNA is TGTGCCAGCAGCGGATGGGACCTCAACACCGGGGAGCTGTTTTTT.

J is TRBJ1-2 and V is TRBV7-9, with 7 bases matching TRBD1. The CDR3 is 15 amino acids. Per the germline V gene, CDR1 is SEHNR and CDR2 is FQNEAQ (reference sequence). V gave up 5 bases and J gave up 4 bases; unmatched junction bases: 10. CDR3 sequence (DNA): TGTGCCAGCAGCGATGGGACAGTACTCGCCTATGGCTACACCTTC. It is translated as CASSDGTVLAYGYTF.

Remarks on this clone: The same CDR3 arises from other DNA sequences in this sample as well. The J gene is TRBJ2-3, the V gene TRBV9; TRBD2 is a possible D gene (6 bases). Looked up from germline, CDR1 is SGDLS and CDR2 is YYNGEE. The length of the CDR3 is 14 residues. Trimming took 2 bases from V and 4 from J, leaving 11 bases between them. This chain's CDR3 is CASSVRGLADTQYF. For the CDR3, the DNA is TGTGCCAGCAGCGTGCGGGGACTTGCAGATACGCAGTATTTT.

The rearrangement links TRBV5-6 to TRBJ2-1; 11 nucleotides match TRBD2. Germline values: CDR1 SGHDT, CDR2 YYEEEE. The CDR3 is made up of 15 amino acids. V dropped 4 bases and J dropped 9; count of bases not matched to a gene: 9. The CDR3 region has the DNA TGTGCCAGCAGCACCGGTAGCGGGAGGGCCTCTGAGCAGTTCTTC. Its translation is CASSTGSGRASEQFF.

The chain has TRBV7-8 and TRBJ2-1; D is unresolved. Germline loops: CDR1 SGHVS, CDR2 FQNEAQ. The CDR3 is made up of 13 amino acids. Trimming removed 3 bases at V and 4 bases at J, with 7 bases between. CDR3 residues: CASSLTNYNEQFF. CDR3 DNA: TGTGCCAGCAGCTTGACAAATTACAATGAGCAGTTCTTC.